This T cell receptor (beta chain) came from a study of T cell responses to AZD1222 COVID-19 vaccine. Measured with immunoSEQ multiplex PCR; TCRdb has only the in-frame clones, and not every one. Found here are 90,000 to 150,000 clones, approximately 87% of them singletons; the top ten hold under 4.5%. Losses at the gene ends were 3 bases for V and 9 bases for J; bases not matched to a gene: 7. The germline V gene encodes CDR1 MGHRA and CDR2 YSYEKL. This CDR3 region has 14 residues. The sequence was obtained from an adult in good health. Sequences were derived from peripheral blood, sampled on day 0 of AZD1222 vaccination. The gene calls are TRBV4-1 and TRBJ1-3, with 8 nucleotides matching TRBD1. CDR3 in amino acids: CASSHVDREITIYF. CDR3 nucleotide sequence: TGCGCCAGCAGCCACGTGGACAGGGAAATCACCATATATTTT.